The sample holds many counts of the clone carrying this T cell receptor beta chain. Antigen unknown. TCRdb fed the RT-PCR reads into MiXCR, producing one record per CDR3 protein. Here the sample spans approximately 570,000 distinct CDR3 sequences, about 7.6% being singletons. These data belong to a study of response to subunit inactivated influenza vaccine. Study observations and caveats: The authors suggested that few new T cells are recruited per seasonal influenza vaccination.

This CDR3 has 13 amino acids. CDR1 SQVTM and CDR2 ANQGSEA come from the germline V gene. Germline trimming cut 7 bases from V and 6 bases from J; bases unmatched to any gene: 7. Material: PBMCs from blood, obtained around 25 months after vaccination. The chain couples TRBV29-1 to TRBJ2-2; 8 bases line up with TRBD1. This receptor was taken from a man aged 50 to 75 who received an inactivated influenza vaccine. The CDR3 region is CSARTGSSGELFF. The CDR3 DNA sequence: TGCAGCGCCCGGACAGGGTCATCCGGGGAGCTGTTTTTT.